Listed below are T cell receptor beta chains from one sample, sequenced in a study of blood T cell repertoires in COVID-19. Data came from immunoSEQ multiplex PCR; TCRdb stores just in-frame clones and leaves some out. The sample holds more than 75,000 clones; roughly 84% are singletons and the top ten take roughly 14%. The sample taken for sequencing was peripheral blood. These TCRs come from a woman in her seventies with acute or convalescent COVID-19. Both conserved end residues are part of each CDR3. D genes are given only for firm matches. Clone size, where shown, is once, few, many, or a class for clones that have expanded.

once	TRBJ2-1	NA	TRBV9	CASSVDQSGSYNEQFF	TGTGCCAGCAGCGTAGATCAAAGCGGGTCCTACAATGAGCAGTTCTTC
NA	TRBJ1-6	TRBD1	TRBV5-1	CASSLEDRTSPLHF	TGCGCCAGCAGCTTAGAGGACAGGACTTCACCCCTCCACTTT
NA	TRBJ2-5	NA	TRBV9	CASSVDLTGPTGETQYF	TGTGCCAGCAGCGTCGATTTGACAGGTCCAACTGGGGAGACCCAGTACTTC
NA	TRBJ2-2	TRBD1	TRBV29-1	CSVGRDRDTGELFF	TGCAGCGTTGGTCGGGACAGGGACACCGGGGAGCTGTTTTTT
NA	TRBJ1-4	TRBD1	TRBV5-1	CASSLGQGASNEKLFF	TGCGCCAGCAGCTTGGGACAGGGGGCATCTAATGAAAAACTGTTTTTT
NA	TRBJ1-4	NA	TRBV7-2	CASSFQNANEKLFF	TGTGCCAGCAGCTTTCAGAATGCTAATGAAAAACTGTTTTTT
NA	TRBJ2-1	TRBD1	TRBV28	CASSPAGQGAYNEQFF	TGTGCCAGCAGTCCAGCAGGACAGGGGGCTTACAATGAGCAGTTCTTC
NA	TRBJ2-5	TRBD2	TRBV24-1	CATSDLTSGKETQYF	TGTGCCACCAGTGATTTGACTAGCGGTAAAGAGACCCAGTACTTC
NA	TRBJ1-5	TRBD1	TRBV27	CASSLGQGFNQPQHF	TGTGCCAGCAGTTTGGGACAGGGTTTTAATCAGCCCCAGCATTTT
NA	TRBJ1-5	TRBD1	TRBV19	CASSFPRQGYQPQHF	TGTGCCAGTAGTTTCCCCCGACAGGGATATCAGCCCCAGCATTTT
few	TRBJ2-3	TRBD2	TRBV18	CASSPLATSGATDTQYF	TGTGCCAGCTCACCTTTGGCGACTAGCGGGGCAACAGATACGCAGTATTTT
NA	TRBJ1-1	TRBD1	TRBV18	CASSPKPIPDRTSNTEAFF	TGTGCCAGCTCGCCCAAACCGATACCGGACAGGACCTCGAACACTGAAGCTTTCTTT
NA	TRBJ1-1	NA	TRBV10-3	CAIMGGLANTEAFF	TGTGCCATCATGGGGGGTCTGGCGAACACTGAAGCTTTCTTT
once	TRBJ2-5	TRBD2	TRBV10-3	CAISVSGNQETQYF	TGTGCCATCAGTGTTAGCGGGAACCAAGAGACCCAGTACTTC
NA	TRBJ1-4	NA	TRBV10-2	CASSEGGANEKLFF	TGCGCCAGCAGTGAGGGGGGGGCTAATGAAAAACTGTTTTTT
few	TRBJ1-5	NA	TRBV6-5	CASSATGTNQPQHF	TGTGCCAGCAGCGCTACAGGTACCAATCAGCCCCAGCATTTT
NA	TRBJ2-1	TRBD2	TRBV9	CASSVGLAGGLLPPNEQFF	TGTGCCAGCAGCGTCGGACTAGCGGGGGGGCTACTGCCTCCAAATGAGCAGTTCTTC
NA	TRBJ2-1	TRBD2	TRBV7-9	CASSLGAGNSYNEQFF	TGTGCCAGCAGCTTAGGAGCGGGGAACTCCTACAATGAGCAGTTCTTC
NA	TRBJ1-1	TRBD1	TRBV2	CASRADRAAFF	TGTGCCAGCAGAGCCGACAGGGCCGCTTTCTTT
NA	TRBJ2-5	TRBD2	TRBV27	CASSPGLAGMIQETQYF	TGTGCCAGCAGCCCGGGACTAGCGGGAATGATCCAAGAGACCCAGTACTTC